The sample holds many counts of the clone carrying this T cell receptor beta chain. A J-beta primer mix and a sample-barcoded 5' primer were used in a second PCR of roughly 7 to 12 cycles. One entry per CDR3 protein, called by TCRdb with MiXCR from the 5' RACE reads. Found here are 2 million or so distinct CDR3 sequences, approximately 50% of them singletons; the top ten hold approximately 2%. V lost 6 bases to trimming and J lost 1 base; unmatched junction nucleotides: 8. The V gene's germline CDR1 is MDHEN and CDR2 SYDVKM. This CDR3 has 15 residues. The data stem from a study of blood T cells in healthy people across ages.

The V call is TRBV28, the J call TRBJ2-7, with TRBD1 identical over 8 bases. The clonotype was recovered from a woman between 40 and 50 years old in good health. Sequencing used blood. The CDR3: CASSPGTGVSYEQYF. In nucleotides, the CDR3 is TGTGCCAGCAGCCCCGGGACAGGCGTTTCCTACGAGCAGTACTTC. Looking up the rest from reference TRBV28 and TRBJ2-7 gives the full variable domain: DVKVTQSSRYLVKRTGEKVFLECVQDMDHENMFWYRQDPGLGLRLIYFSYDVKMKEKGDIPEGYSVSREKKERFSLILESASTNQTSMYLCASSPGTGVSYEQYFGPGTRLTVT.